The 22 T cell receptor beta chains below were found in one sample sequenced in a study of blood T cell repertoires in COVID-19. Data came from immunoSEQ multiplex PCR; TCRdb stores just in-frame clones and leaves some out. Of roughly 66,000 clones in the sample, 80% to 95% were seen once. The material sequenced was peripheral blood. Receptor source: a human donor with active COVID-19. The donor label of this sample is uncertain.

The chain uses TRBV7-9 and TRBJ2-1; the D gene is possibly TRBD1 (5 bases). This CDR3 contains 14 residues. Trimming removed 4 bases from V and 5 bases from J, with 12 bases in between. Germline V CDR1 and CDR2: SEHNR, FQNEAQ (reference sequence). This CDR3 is CASSWAGPDNEQFF. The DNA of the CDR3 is TGTGCCAGCAGCTGGGCAGGGCCAGACAATGAGCAGTTCTTC.

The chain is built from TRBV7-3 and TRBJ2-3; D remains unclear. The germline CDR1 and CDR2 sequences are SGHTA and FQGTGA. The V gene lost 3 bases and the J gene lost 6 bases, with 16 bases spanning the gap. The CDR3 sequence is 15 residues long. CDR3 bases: TGTGCCAGCAGCTTCCGCGGTATGAGCGAGGATACGCAGTATTTT. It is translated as CASSFRGMSEDTQYF.

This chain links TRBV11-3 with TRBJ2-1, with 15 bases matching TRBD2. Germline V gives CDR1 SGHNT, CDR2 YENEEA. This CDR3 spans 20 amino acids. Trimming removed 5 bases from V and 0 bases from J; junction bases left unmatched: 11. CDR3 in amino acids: CASSPPPGLAGGSSYNEQFF. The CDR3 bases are TGTGCCAGCAGCCCGCCTCCGGGACTAGCGGGAGGTTCCTCCTACAATGAGCAGTTCTTC.

The CDR3 DNA reads as TGTGCCTGGACCTGGACAGGGGCTTTTTCAGAGACCCAGTACTTC. Its protein product is CAWTWTGAFSETQYF. The chain combines TRBV30 with TRBJ2-5; 9 bases are a match to TRBD1. The germline CDR1 and CDR2 sequences are GTSNPN and SVGIG (reference sequence). The V segment lost 4 bases and the J segment 4 bases; nucleotides outside the gene matches: 10. The CDR3 is made up of 15 amino acids.

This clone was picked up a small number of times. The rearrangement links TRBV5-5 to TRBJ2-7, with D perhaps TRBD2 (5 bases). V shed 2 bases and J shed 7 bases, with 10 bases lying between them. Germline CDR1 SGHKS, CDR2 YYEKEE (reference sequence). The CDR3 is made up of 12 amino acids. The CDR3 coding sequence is TGTGCCAGCAGCTTTTCCGGGGAAGAGCAGTACTTC. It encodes CASSFSGEEQYF.

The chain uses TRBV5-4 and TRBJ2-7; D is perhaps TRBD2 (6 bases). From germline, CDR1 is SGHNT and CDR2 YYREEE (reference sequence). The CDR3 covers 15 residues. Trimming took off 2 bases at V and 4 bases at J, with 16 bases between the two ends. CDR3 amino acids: CASSFPGLESYEQYF. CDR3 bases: TGTGCCAGCAGCTTTCCGGGACTGGAGTCTTACGAGCAGTACTTC.

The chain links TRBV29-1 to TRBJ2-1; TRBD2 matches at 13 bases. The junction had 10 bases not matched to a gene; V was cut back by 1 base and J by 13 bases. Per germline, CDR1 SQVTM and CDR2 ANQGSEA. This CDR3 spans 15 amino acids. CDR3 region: CSVEGLAGGKGEQFF. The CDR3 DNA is TGCAGCGTTGAAGGACTAGCGGGAGGAAAGGGAGAACAGTTCTTC.

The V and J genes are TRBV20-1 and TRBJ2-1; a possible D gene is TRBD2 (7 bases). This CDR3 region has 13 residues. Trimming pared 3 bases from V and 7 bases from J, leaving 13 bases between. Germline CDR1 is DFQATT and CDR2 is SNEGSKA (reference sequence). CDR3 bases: TGCAGTGCTAGTGGGGGGGGCAGGAATGAGCAGTTCTTC. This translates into CSASGGGRNEQFF.

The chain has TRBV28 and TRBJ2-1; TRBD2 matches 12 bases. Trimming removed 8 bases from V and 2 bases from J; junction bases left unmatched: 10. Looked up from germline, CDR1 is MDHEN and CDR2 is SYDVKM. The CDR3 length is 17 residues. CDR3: CASSGASGRGAYNEQFF. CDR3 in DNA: TGTGCCAGCTCCGGAGCTAGCGGGAGGGGGGCCTACAATGAGCAGTTCTTC.

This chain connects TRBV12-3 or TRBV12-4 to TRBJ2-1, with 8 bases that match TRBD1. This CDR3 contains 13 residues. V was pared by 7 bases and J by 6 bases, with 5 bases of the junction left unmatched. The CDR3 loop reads CASTMDRANEQFF. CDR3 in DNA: TGTGCCAGCACCATGGACAGGGCCAATGAGCAGTTCTTC.

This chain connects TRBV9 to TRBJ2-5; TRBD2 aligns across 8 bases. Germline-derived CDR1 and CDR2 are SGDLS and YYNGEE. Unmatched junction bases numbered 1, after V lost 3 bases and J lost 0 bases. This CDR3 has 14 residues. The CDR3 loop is CASSAGGDQETQYF. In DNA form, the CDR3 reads TGTGCCAGCAGCGCCGGGGGGGACCAAGAGACCCAGTACTTC.

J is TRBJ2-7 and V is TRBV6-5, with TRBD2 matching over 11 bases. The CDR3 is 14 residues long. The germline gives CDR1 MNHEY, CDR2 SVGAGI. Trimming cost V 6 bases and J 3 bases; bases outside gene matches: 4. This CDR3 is CASSYTSGSYEQYF. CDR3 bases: TGTGCCAGCAGCTACACTAGCGGGAGCTACGAGCAGTACTTC.

The CDR3, as DNA: TGTGCCAGCAGTCGGACAGGGGGCGCGTCTAGCAATCAGCCCCAGCATTTT. Amino acids: CASSRTGGASSNQPQHF. The rearrangement links TRBV6-6 to TRBJ1-5; 11 nucleotides align to TRBD1. There are 17 residues in the CDR3. From germline, CDR1 is MNHNY and CDR2 SVGAGI (reference sequence). The V gene end was trimmed by 5 bases and the J gene end by 0 bases; junction bases not matched to a gene: 6.

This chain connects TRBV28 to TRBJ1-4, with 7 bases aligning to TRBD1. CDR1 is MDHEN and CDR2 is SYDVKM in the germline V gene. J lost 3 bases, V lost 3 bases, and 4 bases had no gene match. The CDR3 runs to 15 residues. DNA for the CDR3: TGTGCCAGCAGTTTGCTGGGACAGCCTAATGAAAAACTGTTTTTT. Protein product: CASSLLGQPNEKLFF.

CDR3 DNA: TGTGCCAGCAGCTACCTCGGGACATTCTACGAGCAGTACTTC. Its translation: CASSYLGTFYEQYF. The gene calls are TRBV7-2 and TRBJ2-7; maybe TRBD1 (6 bases). The V gene lost 4 bases and the J gene lost 3 bases, with 13 bases spanning the gap. The CDR3 has 14 residues. Germline CDR1 and CDR2: SGHTA and FQGNSA.

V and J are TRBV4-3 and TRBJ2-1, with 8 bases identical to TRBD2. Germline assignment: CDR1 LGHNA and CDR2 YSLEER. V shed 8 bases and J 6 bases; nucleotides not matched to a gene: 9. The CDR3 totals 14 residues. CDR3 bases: TGCGCCAGCCGCCGGGGACTAGGGGTCAATGAGCAGTTCTTC. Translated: CASRRGLGVNEQFF.

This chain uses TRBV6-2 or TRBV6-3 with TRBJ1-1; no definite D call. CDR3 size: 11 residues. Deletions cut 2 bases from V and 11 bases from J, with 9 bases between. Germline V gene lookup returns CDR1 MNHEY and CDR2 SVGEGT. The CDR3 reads CASSYPSSAFF. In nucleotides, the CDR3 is TGTGCCAGCAGTTACCCCAGTAGCGCTTTCTTT.

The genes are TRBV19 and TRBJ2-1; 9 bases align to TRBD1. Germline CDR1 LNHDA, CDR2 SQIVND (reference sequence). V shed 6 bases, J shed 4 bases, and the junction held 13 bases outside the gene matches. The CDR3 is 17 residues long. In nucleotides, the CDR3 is TGTGCCAGTAGACCCGGACAGGGGCGAAACCTTTACAATGAGCAGTTCTTC. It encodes CASRPGQGRNLYNEQFF.

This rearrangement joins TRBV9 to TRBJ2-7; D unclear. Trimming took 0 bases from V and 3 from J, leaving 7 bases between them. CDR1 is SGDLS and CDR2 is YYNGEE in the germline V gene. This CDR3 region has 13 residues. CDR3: CASSVAPGYEQYF. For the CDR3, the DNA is TGTGCCAGCAGCGTAGCCCCGGGCTACGAGCAGTACTTC.

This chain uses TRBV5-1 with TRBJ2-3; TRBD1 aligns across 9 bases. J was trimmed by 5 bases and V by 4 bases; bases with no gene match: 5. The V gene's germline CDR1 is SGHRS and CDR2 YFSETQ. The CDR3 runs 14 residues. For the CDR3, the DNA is TGCGCCAGCAGCGACAGGGGGTTGAAAGATACGCAGTATTTT. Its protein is CASSDRGLKDTQYF. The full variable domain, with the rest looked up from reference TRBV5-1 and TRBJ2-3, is KAGVTQTPRYLIKTRGQQVTLSCSPISGHRSVSWYQQTPGQGLQFLFEYFSETQRNKGNFPGRFSGRQFSNSRSEMNVSTLELGDSALYLCASSDRGLKDTQYFGPGTRLTVL.

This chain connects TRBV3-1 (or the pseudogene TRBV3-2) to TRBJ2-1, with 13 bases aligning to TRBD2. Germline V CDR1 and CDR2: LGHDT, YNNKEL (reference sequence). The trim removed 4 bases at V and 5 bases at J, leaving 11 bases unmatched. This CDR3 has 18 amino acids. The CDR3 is CASSPRTSGSRPHNEQFF. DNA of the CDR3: TGTGCCAGCAGCCCGAGGACTAGCGGGAGTCGCCCTCACAATGAGCAGTTCTTC.

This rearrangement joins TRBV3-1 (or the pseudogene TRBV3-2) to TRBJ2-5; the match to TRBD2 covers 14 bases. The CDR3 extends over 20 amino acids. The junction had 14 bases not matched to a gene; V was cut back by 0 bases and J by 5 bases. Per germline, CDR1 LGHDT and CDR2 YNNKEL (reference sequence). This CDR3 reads CASSQEELGLAGEGKETQYF. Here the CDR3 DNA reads TGTGCCAGCAGCCAAGAGGAGCTGGGACTAGCGGGAGAAGGGAAGGAGACCCAGTACTTC.